This TCR beta chain is from a study of shared clonotypes between healthy human individuals. The wider study: The cohort comprised a couple of women and a few men. Their ages spanned 18 to 49 years.

Study donors comprised healthy, HIV-negative adults devoid of recent acute infection or vaccination. The junction had 12 bases not matched to a gene; V was cut back by 6 bases and J by 3 bases. CDR1 and CDR2 (germline): SGHRS, YFSETQ. CDR3 length: 16 residues. The sample holds one count of this clone. Each unsorted PBMC replicate got 300 ng genomic DNA, some 30,000 genomes. It was on ten immunoSEQ deep assay plates that unsorted PBMC DNA was sequenced. Generated by immunoSEQ multiplex PCR, the TCRdb table keeps only in-frame clones and is missing some. In the table there are about 480,000 clones, 60% to 85% of which are singletons.

The TCR originated in a woman aged 40 to 50 in good health. Some clones in this sample may be carry-over from other donors' samples. The chain has TRBV5-1 and TRBJ2-3; 8 nucleotides agree with TRBD2. The sample comprised PBMCs. CDR3 nucleotide sequence: TGCGCCAGCACCCCCGAACTAGCGGTTCCTACAGATACGCAGTATTTT. This translates into CASTPELAVPTDTQYF.